The clone carrying this T cell receptor (beta chain) came up once. The data belong to a study of blood T cell repertoires in COVID-19. Original processing methods: Scientists estimated how many nucleated cells there were by amplifying reference gene primers. Repertoires were generated with immunoSEQ multiplex PCR, while TCRdb's copy carries only in-frame clones and drops some. V, J and clone size are taken as reported in that table, and D and trimming were inferred from the DNA itself. This table has around 300,000 clones, about nine tenths appearing once. This CDR3 has 13 residues. Germline V gives CDR1 MNHNS, CDR2 SASEGT. V lost 3 bases, J lost 8 bases, and 13 bases lay in between.

The source is a man aged 45-65 years with active or convalescent COVID-19. The source material was peripheral blood. The chain employs TRBV6-1 and TRBJ1-1, with TRBD1 as a possible D gene (5 bases). Here the CDR3 reads CASSDRPGSEAFF. Written as DNA, the CDR3 is TGTGCCAGCAGTGATCGACCAGGGTCCGAAGCTTTCTTT.